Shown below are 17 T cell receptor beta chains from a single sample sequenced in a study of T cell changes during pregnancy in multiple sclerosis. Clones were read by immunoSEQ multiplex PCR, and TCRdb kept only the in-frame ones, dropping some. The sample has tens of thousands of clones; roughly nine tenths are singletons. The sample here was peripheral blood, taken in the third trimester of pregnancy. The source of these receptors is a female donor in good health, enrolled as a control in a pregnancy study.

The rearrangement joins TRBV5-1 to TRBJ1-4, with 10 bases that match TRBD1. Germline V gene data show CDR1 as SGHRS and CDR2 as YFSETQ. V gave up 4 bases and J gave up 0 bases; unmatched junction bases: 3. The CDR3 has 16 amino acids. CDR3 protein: CASSSGTGATNEKLFF. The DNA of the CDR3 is TGCGCCAGCAGCAGCGGGACAGGGGCAACTAATGAAAAACTGTTTTTT.

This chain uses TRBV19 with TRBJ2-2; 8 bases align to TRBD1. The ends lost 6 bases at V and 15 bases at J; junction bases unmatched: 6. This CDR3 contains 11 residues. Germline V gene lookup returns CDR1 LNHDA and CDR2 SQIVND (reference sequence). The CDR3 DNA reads TGTGCCAGTAGAGGACAGGGAAGGGTGTTTTTT. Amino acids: CASRGQGRVFF.

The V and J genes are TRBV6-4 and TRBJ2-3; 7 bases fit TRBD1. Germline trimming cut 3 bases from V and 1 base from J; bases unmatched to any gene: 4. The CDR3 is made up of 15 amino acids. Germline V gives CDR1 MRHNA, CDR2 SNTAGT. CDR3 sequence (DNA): TGTGCCAGCAGTGAGGGGCAGGGGGGCACAGATACGCAGTATTTT. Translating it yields CASSEGQGGTDTQYF.

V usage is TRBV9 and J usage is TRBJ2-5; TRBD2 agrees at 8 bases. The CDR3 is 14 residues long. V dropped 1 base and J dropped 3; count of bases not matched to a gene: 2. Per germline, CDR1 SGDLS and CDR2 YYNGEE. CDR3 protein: CASSVFGGEETQYF. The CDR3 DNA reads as TGTGCCAGCAGCGTATTCGGGGGGGAAGAGACCCAGTACTTC.

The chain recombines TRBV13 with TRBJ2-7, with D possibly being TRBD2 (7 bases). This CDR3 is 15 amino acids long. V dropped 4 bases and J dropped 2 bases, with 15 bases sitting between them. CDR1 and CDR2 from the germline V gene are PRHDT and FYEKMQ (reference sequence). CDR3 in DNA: TGTGCCAGCAGCTCCATTCGGGGGGCCGCCTACGAGCAGTACTTC. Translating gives CASSSIRGAAYEQYF.

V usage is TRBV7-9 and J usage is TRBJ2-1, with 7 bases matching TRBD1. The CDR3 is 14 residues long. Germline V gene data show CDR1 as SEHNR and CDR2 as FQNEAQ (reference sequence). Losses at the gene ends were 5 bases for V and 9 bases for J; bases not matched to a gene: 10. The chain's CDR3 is CASSPFDRAGEQFF. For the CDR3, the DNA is TGTGCCAGCAGCCCCTTTGACAGGGCCGGTGAGCAGTTCTTC. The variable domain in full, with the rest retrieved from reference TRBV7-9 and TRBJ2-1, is DTGVSQNPRHKITKRGQNVTFRCDPISEHNRLYWYRQTLGQGPEFLTYFQNEAQLEKSRLLSDRFSAERPKGSFSTLEIQRTEQGDSAMYLCASSPFDRAGEQFFGPGTRLTVL.

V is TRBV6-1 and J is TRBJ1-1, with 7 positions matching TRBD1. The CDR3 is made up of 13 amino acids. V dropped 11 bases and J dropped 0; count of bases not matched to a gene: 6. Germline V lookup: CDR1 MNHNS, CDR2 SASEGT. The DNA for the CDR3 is TGTGCCGGGGGACAGCCTGTGAACACTGAAGCTTTCTTT. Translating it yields CAGGQPVNTEAFF.

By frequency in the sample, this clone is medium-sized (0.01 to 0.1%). The CDR3 region is CASSYSHGNTEAFF. The CDR3 nucleotides read TGTGCCAGCAGTTACTCTCACGGGAACACTGAAGCTTTCTTT. The rearrangement links TRBV6-5 to TRBJ1-1; D is unresolved. The CDR3 is 14 residues long. Germline V gives CDR1 MNHEY, CDR2 SVGAGI. Trimming shortened V by 0 bases and J by 1 base, and 6 bases separated the two germline ends.

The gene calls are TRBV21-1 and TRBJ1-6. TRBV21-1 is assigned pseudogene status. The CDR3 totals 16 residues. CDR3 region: CASSKRKRVYNSPLHF. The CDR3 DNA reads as TGTGCCAGCAGCAAAAGAAAGAGGGTCTATAATTCACCCCTCCACTTT.

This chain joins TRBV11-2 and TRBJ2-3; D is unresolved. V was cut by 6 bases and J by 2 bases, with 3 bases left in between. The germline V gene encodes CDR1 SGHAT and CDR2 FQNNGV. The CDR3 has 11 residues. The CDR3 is CASRYTDTQYF. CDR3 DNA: TGTGCCAGCAGGTACACAGATACGCAGTATTTT.

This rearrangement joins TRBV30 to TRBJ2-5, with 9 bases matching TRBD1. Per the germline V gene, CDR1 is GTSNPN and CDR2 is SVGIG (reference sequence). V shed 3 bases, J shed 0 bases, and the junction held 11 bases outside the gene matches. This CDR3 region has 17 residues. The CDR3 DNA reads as TGTGCCTGGAGGGACGTGACCGGGACAGGGTACCAAGAGACCCAGTACTTC. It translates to CAWRDVTGTGYQETQYF.

The CDR3 DNA reads TGTGCCAGCAGTATACCGGGACAGGGTTGGGGCTACACCTTC. Translation: CASSIPGQGWGYTF. The chain employs TRBV28 and TRBJ1-2; TRBD1 matches 9 bases. The CDR3 length is 14 residues. Germline loops: CDR1 MDHEN, CDR2 SYDVKM. V shed 5 bases, J shed 8 bases, and the junction held 9 bases outside the gene matches.

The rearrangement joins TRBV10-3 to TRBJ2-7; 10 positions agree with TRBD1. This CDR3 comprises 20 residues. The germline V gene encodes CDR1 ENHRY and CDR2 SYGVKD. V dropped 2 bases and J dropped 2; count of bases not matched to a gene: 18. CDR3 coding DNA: TGTGCCATCAGTGAGCCTTATCCGGGACAGGGGCGGGCATTGACCTACGAGCAGTACTTC. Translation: CAISEPYPGQGRALTYEQYF.

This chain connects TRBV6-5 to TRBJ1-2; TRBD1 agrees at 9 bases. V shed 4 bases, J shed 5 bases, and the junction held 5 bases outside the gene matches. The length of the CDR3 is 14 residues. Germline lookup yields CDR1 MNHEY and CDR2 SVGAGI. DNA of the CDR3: TGTGCCAGCAGTTCGGACAGGGGAAGGTATGGCTACACCTTC. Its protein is CASSSDRGRYGYTF.

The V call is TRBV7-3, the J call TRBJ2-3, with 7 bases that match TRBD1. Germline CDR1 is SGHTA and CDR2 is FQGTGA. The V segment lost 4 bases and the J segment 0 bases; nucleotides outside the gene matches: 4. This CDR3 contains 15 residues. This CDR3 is CASSYSGQSTDTQYF. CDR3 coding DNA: TGTGCCAGCAGCTATTCGGGACAGAGCACAGATACGCAGTATTTT.

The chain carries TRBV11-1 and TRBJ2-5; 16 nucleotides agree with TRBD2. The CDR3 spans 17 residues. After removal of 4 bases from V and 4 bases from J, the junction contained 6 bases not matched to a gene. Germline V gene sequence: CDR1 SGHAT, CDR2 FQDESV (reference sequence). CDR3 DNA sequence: TGTGCCAGCAGCTCGGGACTAGCGGGGGGGCCGGGAGAGACCCAGTACTTC. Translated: CASSSGLAGGPGETQYF.

Here the CDR3 DNA reads TGTGCCTGGAGAGCGGGACTAGCGGGCTACGAGCAGTACTTC. Translated, it gives CAWRAGLAGYEQYF. The chain recombines TRBV30 with TRBJ2-7; 12 nucleotides match TRBD2. Germline CDR1 is GTSNPN and CDR2 is SVGIG (reference sequence). The CDR3 sequence is 14 residues long. The junction had 3 bases not matched to a gene; V was cut back by 3 bases and J by 3 bases.